This T cell receptor beta chain emerged from a study of T cells after yellow fever vaccination. TCRdb reanalysed the 5' RACE reads using MiXCR and keeps one entry per CDR3 protein. The table records a few hundred thousand distinct CDR3 sequences, over 15% of them present only once. Broader study findings: Any FACS-sorted repertoire could hold abundant clonotypes that contaminate it from the bulk population.

As for this clonotype: Its antigen remains unidentified.

CDR1 SGHRS and CDR2 YFSETQ come from the germline V gene. Trimming removed 7 bases from V and 0 bases from J, with 11 bases in between. The CDR3 has 15 amino acids. The TCR originated in a man aged 18 to 35 who received the YFV17D yellow fever vaccine. The sequences come from PBMCs, collected before the yellow fever booster vaccination. The rearrangement links TRBV5-1 to TRBJ2-6, with D possibly matching TRBD1 (5 bases). The CDR3 DNA sequence: TGCGCCAGCGCGGATGGGGCCTCTGGGGCCAACGTCCTGACTTTC. This translates into CASADGASGANVLTF.